This TCR beta chain was found in a study of OX40 agonist ivuxolimab in advanced cancers. Study-wide context: Cohort: around 83% men, mean age about 60, aged roughly 20 to 79. Study-level findings and limits: Which antigen the expanded peripheral T cells recognized is unknown.

As concerns this clone: The antigen is not known.

Libraries were prepared by immunoSEQ multiplex PCR; TCRdb keeps only in-frame clonotypes and omits some of them. The sample shows 95,000 to 100,000 clones, roughly four fifths of them seen only once. Trimming removed 4 bases at V and 6 bases at J, with 0 bases between. The germline gives CDR1 SGHAT, CDR2 FQNNGV. The CDR3 length is 10 residues. The chain joins TRBV11-2 to TRBJ2-2; D not certain. The origin of this receptor is an adult with an advanced solid tumor such as melanoma, head and neck, liver or kidney cancer. Sample: CD4+ or CD8+ T cells sorted from blood, taken in a trial of the OX40 agonist ivuxolimab. CDR3 in amino acids: CASSSGELFF. The CDR3 bases are TGTGCCAGCAGCTCCGGGGAGCTGTTTTTT.